This T cell receptor (beta chain) came from a study of PD-1 blockade in classical Hodgkin lymphoma. The germline CDR1 and CDR2 sequences are SGHRS and YFSETQ. V was pared by 1 base and J by 4 bases, with 8 bases of the junction left unmatched. The CDR3 totals 17 residues. Relapse after autologous stem cell transplantation occurred in every patient, and brentuximab vedotin exposure varied. The assay was immunoSEQ multiplex PCR, and TCRdb's table has in-frame clones only and misses some. The data contain 40,000 to 60,000 clones, approximately 70% of them singletons. The V call is TRBV5-1, the J call TRBJ2-1; 10 bases are shared with TRBD1. Source: peripheral blood mononuclear cells (PBMCs), taken before the second cycle of nivolumab. This clonotype originated in a human donor with classical Hodgkin lymphoma. In nucleotides, the CDR3 is TGCGCCAGCAGCTTGCGGACAGGGGGTCCCCAATACAATGAGCAGTTCTTC. Its translation is CASSLRTGGPQYNEQFF. The entire variable domain, with the rest obtained from reference TRBV5-1 and TRBJ2-1, is as follows: KAGVTQTPRYLIKTRGQQVTLSCSPISGHRSVSWYQQTPGQGLQFLFEYFSETQRNKGNFPGRFSGRQFSNSRSEMNVSTLELGDSALYLCASSLRTGGPQYNEQFFGPGTRLTVL.